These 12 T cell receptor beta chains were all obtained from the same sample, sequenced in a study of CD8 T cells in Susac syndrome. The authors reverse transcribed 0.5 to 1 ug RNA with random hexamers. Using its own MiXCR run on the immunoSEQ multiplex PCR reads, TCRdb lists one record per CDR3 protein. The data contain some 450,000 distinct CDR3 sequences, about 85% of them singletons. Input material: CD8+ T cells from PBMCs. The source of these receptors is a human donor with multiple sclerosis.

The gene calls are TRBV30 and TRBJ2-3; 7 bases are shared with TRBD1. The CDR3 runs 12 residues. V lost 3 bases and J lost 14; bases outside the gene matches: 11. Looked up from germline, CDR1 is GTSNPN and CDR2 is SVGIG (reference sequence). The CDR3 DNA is TGTGCCTGGAGGGAAATACAGGGGTCCCCGTATTTT. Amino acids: CAWREIQGSPYF.

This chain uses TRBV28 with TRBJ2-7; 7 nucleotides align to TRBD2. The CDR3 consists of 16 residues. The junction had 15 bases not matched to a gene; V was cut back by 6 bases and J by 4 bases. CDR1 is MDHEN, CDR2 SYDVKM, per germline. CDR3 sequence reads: CASSYYRGEGRYEQYF. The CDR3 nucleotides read TGTGCCAGCAGCTACTACAGAGGGGAGGGGAGATACGAGCAGTACTTC.

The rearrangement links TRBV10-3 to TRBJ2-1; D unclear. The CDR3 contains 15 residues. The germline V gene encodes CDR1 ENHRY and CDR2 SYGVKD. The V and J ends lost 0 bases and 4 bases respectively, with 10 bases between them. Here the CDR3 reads CAISESISQYNEQFF. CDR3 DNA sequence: TGTGCCATCAGTGAGTCGATCAGCCAGTACAATGAGCAGTTCTTC.

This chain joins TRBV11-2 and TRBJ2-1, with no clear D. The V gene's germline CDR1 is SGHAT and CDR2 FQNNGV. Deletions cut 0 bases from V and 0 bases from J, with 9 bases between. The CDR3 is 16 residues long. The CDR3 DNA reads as TGTGCCAGCAGCTTAGAAGGTCCAAGCTCCTACAATGAGCAGTTCTTC. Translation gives CASSLEGPSSYNEQFF.

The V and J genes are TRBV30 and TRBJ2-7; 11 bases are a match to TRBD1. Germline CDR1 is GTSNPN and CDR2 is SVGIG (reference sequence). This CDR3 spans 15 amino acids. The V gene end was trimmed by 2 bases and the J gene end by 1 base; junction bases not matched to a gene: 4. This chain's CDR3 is CAWSRGDRGSYEQYF. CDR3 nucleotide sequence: TGTGCCTGGAGTCGAGGGGACAGGGGGTCCTACGAGCAGTACTTC.

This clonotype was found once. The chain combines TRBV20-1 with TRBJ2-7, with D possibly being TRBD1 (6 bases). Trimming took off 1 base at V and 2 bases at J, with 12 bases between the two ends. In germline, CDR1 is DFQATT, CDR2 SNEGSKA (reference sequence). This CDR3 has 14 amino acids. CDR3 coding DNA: TGCAGTGCTAGAGGGACAGACCTAACCTACGAGCAGTACTTC. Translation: CSARGTDLTYEQYF.

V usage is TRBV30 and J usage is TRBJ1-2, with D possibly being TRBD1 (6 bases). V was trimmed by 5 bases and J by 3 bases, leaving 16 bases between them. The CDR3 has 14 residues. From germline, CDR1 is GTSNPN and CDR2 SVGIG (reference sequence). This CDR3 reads CAWYRAGSDYGYTF. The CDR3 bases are TGTGCCTGGTACAGGGCAGGGTCGGACTATGGCTACACCTTC.

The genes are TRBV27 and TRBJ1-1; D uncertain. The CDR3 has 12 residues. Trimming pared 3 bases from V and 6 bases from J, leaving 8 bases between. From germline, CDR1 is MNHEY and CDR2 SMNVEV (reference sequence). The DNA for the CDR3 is TGTGCCAGCAGTTTTCTTAGGTCTGAAGCTTTCTTT. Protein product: CASSFLRSEAFF.

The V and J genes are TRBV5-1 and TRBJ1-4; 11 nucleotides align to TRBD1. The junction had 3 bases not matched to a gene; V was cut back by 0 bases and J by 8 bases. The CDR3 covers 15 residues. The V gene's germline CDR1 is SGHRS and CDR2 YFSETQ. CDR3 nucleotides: TGCGCCAGCAGCTTGGACGGGACAGGGGGAGAAAAACTGTTTTTT. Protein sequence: CASSLDGTGGEKLFF.

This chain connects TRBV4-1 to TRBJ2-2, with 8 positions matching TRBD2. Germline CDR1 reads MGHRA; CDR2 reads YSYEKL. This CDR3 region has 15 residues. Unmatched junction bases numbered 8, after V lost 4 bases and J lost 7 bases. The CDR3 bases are TGCGCCAGCAGCCCCGGCGGGGGGACGGGCGGGGAGCTGTTTTTT. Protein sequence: CASSPGGGTGGELFF.

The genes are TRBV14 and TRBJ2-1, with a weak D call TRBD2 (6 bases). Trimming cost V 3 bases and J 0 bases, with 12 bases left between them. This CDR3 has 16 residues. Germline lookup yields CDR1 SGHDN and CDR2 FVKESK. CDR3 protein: CASSHWVGSSYNEQFF. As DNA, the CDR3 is TGTGCCAGCAGCCATTGGGTCGGGAGCTCCTACAATGAGCAGTTCTTC.

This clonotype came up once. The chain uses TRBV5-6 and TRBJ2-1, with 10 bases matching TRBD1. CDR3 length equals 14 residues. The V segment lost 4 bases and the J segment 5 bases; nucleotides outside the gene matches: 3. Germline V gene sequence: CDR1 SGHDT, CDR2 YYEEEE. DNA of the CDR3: TGTGCCAGCAGCGGTGGACAGGGGGACAATGAGCAGTTCTTC. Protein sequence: CASSGGQGDNEQFF.